This T cell receptor (beta chain) derives from a study of ipilimumab plus nivolumab after autologous stem cell transplantation. This clone was observed a handful of times. The V gene's germline CDR1 is SNHLY and CDR2 FYNNEI. The CDR3 loop spans 13 amino acids. V lost 8 bases, J lost 3 bases, and 14 bases lay in between. Using immunoSEQ multiplex PCR, the repertoire was profiled, and TCRdb retains in-frame clones only, with some absent. The sample records 43,000 or so clones, roughly 84% being singletons. This TCR derives from a male donor with multiple myeloma. Material: PBMCs, obtained in a trial of ipilimumab plus nivolumab as post-transplant consolidation. This chain connects TRBV2 to TRBJ2-7, with unresolved D. In DNA form, the CDR3 reads TGTGCCAGCGGATCCTTTAGCATCTACGAGCAGTACTTC. Its protein is CASGSFSIYEQYF.